What follows is one TCR beta chain and its context. Its antigen remains unknown. The data are from a study of shared clonotypes between healthy human individuals. For the study at large: There were three CD4 naive, three CD4 memory, two CD8 naive and one CD8 memory plates per donor.

Study outcomes and limitations: Shared clonotypes across all four donors exceeded non-shared ones in generation probability. With a handful of donors compared, roughly 5% of naive CD4 clonotypes were shared.

In the original processing: Sequence data from immunoSEQ were junction-only and lacked quality scores; consequently, filtering differed. Method: immunoSEQ multiplex PCR; TCRdb's copy keeps in-frame clones and lacks some. V, J and clone size derive from that table, while D and trimming were established from the DNA sequence. The sample shows about 1.5 million clones, around 97% of them seen only once. Trimming took off 0 bases at V and 3 bases at J, with 12 bases between the two ends. Germline V lookup: CDR1 LNHNV, CDR2 YYDKDF (reference sequence). There are 15 residues in the CDR3. The TCR originated in a man aged 25-40 years in good health. The specimen was naive CD4+ T cells sorted from blood. Subset noted: CD45RA+ positively selected. V is TRBV15 and J is TRBJ2-7; D is perhaps TRBD2 (5 bases). The CDR3 loop reads CATSRDLTRDYEQYF. The CDR3 region has the DNA TGTGCCACCAGCAGAGACCTGACTCGGGACTACGAGCAGTACTTC.